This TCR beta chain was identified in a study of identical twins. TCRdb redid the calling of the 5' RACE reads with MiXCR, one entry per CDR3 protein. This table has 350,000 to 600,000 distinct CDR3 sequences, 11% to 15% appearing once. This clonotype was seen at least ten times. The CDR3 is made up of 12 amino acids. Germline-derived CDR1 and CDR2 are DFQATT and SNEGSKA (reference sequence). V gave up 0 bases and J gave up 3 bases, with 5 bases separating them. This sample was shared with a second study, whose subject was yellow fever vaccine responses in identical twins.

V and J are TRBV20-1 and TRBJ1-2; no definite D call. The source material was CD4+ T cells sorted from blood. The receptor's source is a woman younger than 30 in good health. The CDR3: CSARDFHYGYTF. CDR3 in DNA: TGCAGTGCTAGAGATTTCCACTATGGCTACACCTTC.